A selection of T cell receptor beta chains follows, all from one sample in a study of blood T cell repertoires in COVID-19. Clones were read by immunoSEQ multiplex PCR, and TCRdb kept only the in-frame ones, dropping some. The table includes approximately 130,000 clones, around 85% detected once. The sequenced sample was peripheral blood. The receptor source for this set is a human donor in a cohort sampled during active COVID-19. Each CDR3 is given with its conserved first and last residue. A D gene is named only where the DNA matches it firmly. Size values are once, few and many counts, or a class for expanded clones, and some rows have none.

j_call,d_call,clone_size,v_call,cdr3_nt,cdr3_aa
TRBJ1-4,TRBD1,NA,TRBV5-1,TGCGCCAGCAGTCCTAACAGGGGAACTGAAAAACTGTTTTTT,CASSPNRGTEKLFF
TRBJ2-1,TRBD2,NA,TRBV2,TGTGCCAGCAGAGATCCGGGACTAGCTATAGATGAGCAGTTCTTC,CASRDPGLAIDEQFF
TRBJ2-4,NA,NA,TRBV5-6,TGTGCCAGCAGCTTGGTGGAGACAGCCAAAAACATTCAGTACTTC,CASSLVETAKNIQYF
TRBJ1-2,TRBD1,once,TRBV7-2,TGTGCCAGCAGATTACAGGGGGCCAATGGCTACACCTTC,CASRLQGANGYTF
TRBJ1-5,NA,NA,TRBV30,TGTGCCTGGAGTACAGGAGATCAAAATCAGCCCCAGCATTTT,CAWSTGDQNQPQHF
TRBJ1-1,NA,few,TRBV5-4,TGTGCCAGCAGCTTGGGGGGGCGCACTGAAGCTTTCTTT,CASSLGGRTEAFF
TRBJ1-2,NA,NA,TRBV7-9,TGTGCCAGCAGCTCCCCCGGGAAGAGACATGGCTACACCTTC,CASSSPGKRHGYTF
TRBJ1-2,TRBD1,NA,TRBV19,TGTGCCAGTAGTCCGACAGGGGGCGCGGGCTATGGCTACACCTTC,CASSPTGGAGYGYTF
TRBJ1-1,TRBD1,few,TRBV3-1/TRBV3-2,TGTGCCAGCAGCCAGTTTTCTCAGGGGGGAACCTACGTGGCTGAAGCTTTCTTT,CASSQFSQGGTYVAEAFF
TRBJ2-2,NA,NA,TRBV7-2,TGTGCCAGCAGGTACCAACCGGGCACCGGGGAGCTGTTTTTT,CASRYQPGTGELFF
TRBJ2-7,NA,NA,TRBV12-3/TRBV12-4,TGTGCCAGCAGTTTGCACAGCTACGAGCAGTACTTC,CASSLHSYEQYF
TRBJ2-7,TRBD2,NA,TRBV12-5,TGTGCTAGTGGTTCGATCCCCGGGACTAGCGGGGAAGTTGGGTACGAGCAGTACTTC,CASGSIPGTSGEVGYEQYF
TRBJ1-2,TRBD1,NA,TRBV6-4,TGTGCCAGCAGTGACGACCCCGGGACAGGGGGCTATGGCTACACCTTC,CASSDDPGTGGYGYTF
TRBJ1-3,NA,NA,TRBV19,TGTGCCAGTAGTTTCCTGGACTCCTCCTCTGGAAACACCATATATTTT,CASSFLDSSSGNTIYF
TRBJ1-6,TRBD1,few,TRBV27,TGTGCCAGCAGTTTAGGAAGGGCGACAGGGTCGTGGAATTCACCCCTCCACTTT,CASSLGRATGSWNSPLHF
TRBJ1-3,TRBD1,NA,TRBV7-2,TGTGCCAGCAGCTTCGCGGGACAGATCGACACCATATATTTT,CASSFAGQIDTIYF
TRBJ2-3,NA,NA,TRBV2,TGTGCCAGCAGGACAGTACGCACAGATACGCAGTATTTT,CASRTVRTDTQYF
TRBJ1-3,NA,NA,TRBV7-2,TGTGCCAGCAGCCCACAGGGCTCTGGAAACACCATATATTTT,CASSPQGSGNTIYF
TRBJ2-3,TRBD1,NA,TRBV6-5,TGTGCCAGCAGGGCCGACAGGGGTAGCACAGATACGCAGTATTTT,CASRADRGSTDTQYF
TRBJ2-2,TRBD2,NA,TRBV6-2/TRBV6-3,TGTGCCAGCAGTTTGATAAGCGGGGGAGCGAACACCGGGGAGCTGTTTTTT,CASSLISGGANTGELFF
TRBJ2-4,TRBD2,once,TRBV5-6,TGTGCCAGCAGTCTGACCCCGGGACTAGTTCCCAGAAACATTCAGTACTTC,CASSLTPGLVPRNIQYF
TRBJ2-1,TRBD2,NA,TRBV6-2/TRBV6-3,TGTGCCAGCAGTCCCGGATCGGGACTAGTCGGTGAGCAGTTCTTC,CASSPGSGLVGEQFF
TRBJ1-1,NA,NA,TRBV14,TGTGCCAGCAGCCAAGAGGCAGGGAGGGGGGAAGCTTTCTTT,CASSQEAGRGEAFF
TRBJ2-5,NA,NA,TRBV7-2,TGTGCCAGCAGCTCTCAGAGGAGCGTGGGGACCCAGTACTTC,CASSSQRSVGTQYF
TRBJ1-1,TRBD1,NA,TRBV9,TGTGCCAGCAGCGTTCAGGGGGGCAACACTGAAGCTTTCTTT,CASSVQGGNTEAFF
TRBJ2-7,TRBD1,NA,TRBV6-2/TRBV6-3,TGTGCCAGCAGTTCCCCCCGGGCAGGGGGCGCCTACGAGCAGTACTTC,CASSSPRAGGAYEQYF
TRBJ2-5,NA,NA,TRBV3-1/TRBV3-2,TGTGCCAGCAGCCAAGATCGGGGTGAGACCCAGTACTTC,CASSQDRGETQYF
TRBJ1-6,NA,NA,TRBV19,TGTGCCAGTAGTGCTTCGGGCTCCTATAATTCACCCCTCCACTTT,CASSASGSYNSPLHF
TRBJ1-6,NA,NA,TRBV30,TGTGCCTGGAGTGTACTCCACCCGGGGTCACCCCTCCACTTT,CAWSVLHPGSPLHF
TRBJ1-1,NA,NA,TRBV6-2/TRBV6-3,TGTGCCAGCAGTTACCCTCCGGGACACCTTGGTTCGAACACTGAAGCTTTCTTT,CASSYPPGHLGSNTEAFF
TRBJ2-2,TRBD1,NA,TRBV29-1,TGCAGCGTTGGGGGGCAGGGGGCGCCCGGCACCGGGGAGCTGTTTTTT,CSVGGQGAPGTGELFF
TRBJ1-2,NA,NA,TRBV30,TGTGCCTGGAGTGTCACCGCTATTAACTATGGCTACACCTTC,CAWSVTAINYGYTF
TRBJ2-2,NA,NA,TRBV10-3,TGTGCCATCAGTGAAGGCTTGGGGGCCTCGAACACCGGGGAGCTGTTTTTT,CAISEGLGASNTGELFF
TRBJ2-1,TRBD1,NA,TRBV27,TGTGCCAGCAGTACCCGACAGGGTGTGTTCTCTGAGCAGTTCTTC,CASSTRQGVFSEQFF
TRBJ1-5,NA,NA,TRBV27,TGTGCCAGCAGTCCCCCGTCCGGGCAGCCCCAGCATTTT,CASSPPSGQPQHF
TRBJ2-2,NA,NA,TRBV6-5,TGTGCCAGCAGGCCCCAAGGAGACACCGGGGAGCTGTTTTTT,CASRPQGDTGELFF
TRBJ2-2,NA,NA,TRBV18,TGTGCCAGCTCACCCTCCGCGGGGATGGGCACCGGGGAGCTGTTTTTT,CASSPSAGMGTGELFF
TRBJ1-1,TRBD1,NA,TRBV18,TGTGCCAGCTCAGCCCGGGACAGGACGAACACTGAAGCTTTCTTT,CASSARDRTNTEAFF
TRBJ1-1,NA,NA,TRBV10-3,TGTGCCATCAGTCCGGCGCGGGGCAGTTCGGGCACTGAAGCTTTCTTT,CAISPARGSSGTEAFF
TRBJ1-2,NA,NA,TRBV7-9,TGTGCCAGCAGCTTATTGGGTTGGCAGGCCGACGATGGCTACACCTTC,CASSLLGWQADDGYTF
TRBJ2-3,NA,once,TRBV30,TGTGCCTGGAGCGGTAGCACAGATACGCAGTATTTT,CAWSGSTDTQYF
TRBJ2-1,NA,NA,TRBV6-5,TGTGCCAGCAGTCCCCGGCGCGGCAATGAGCAGTTCTTC,CASSPRRGNEQFF
TRBJ1-2,NA,NA,TRBV12-3/TRBV12-4,TGTGCCAGCAAGAGGAACTATGGCTACACCTTC,CASKRNYGYTF
TRBJ1-2,NA,NA,TRBV9,TGTGCCAGCAGCGCGAGGCGGGGAGGTAGCTACACCTTC,CASSARRGGSYTF
TRBJ2-3,NA,NA,TRBV13,TGTGCCAGCAGCCTTAGCACAGATACGCAGTATTTT,CASSLSTDTQYF
TRBJ2-3,TRBD2,NA,TRBV7-9,TGTGCCAGCAGCTTTGGTCTAGCGGGAGGCACAGATACGCAGTATTTT,CASSFGLAGGTDTQYF
TRBJ2-1,NA,NA,TRBV9,TGTGCCAGCAGCGTAGGGGGGCGAGAGGGGAATGAGCAGTTCTTC,CASSVGGREGNEQFF
TRBJ2-7,NA,NA,TRBV4-1,TGCGCCAGCAGCCAAGTCCCTACGGACGAGCAGTACTTC,CASSQVPTDEQYF
TRBJ2-7,TRBD2,NA,TRBV7-6,TGTGCCAGCAGCCCCCTGGGAGTAGCGGGGGGCCAAAACTACGAGCAGTACTTC,CASSPLGVAGGQNYEQYF
TRBJ1-1,NA,NA,TRBV9,TGTGCCAGCAGCCTGAGCGGGGGTACTGAAGCTTTCTTT,CASSLSGGTEAFF
TRBJ2-1,NA,once,TRBV9,TGTGCCAGCAGCGTAGCAGCGGTTTCCTACAATGAGCAGTTCTTC,CASSVAAVSYNEQFF
TRBJ2-3,TRBD2,once,TRBV18,TGTGCCAGCTCACACACTAGCGGGGGAAGCACAGATACGCAGTATTTT,CASSHTSGGSTDTQYF
TRBJ2-7,NA,NA,TRBV12-5,TGTGCTAGTGGTTTGTCCTCGATGGTGAGGGACGAGCAGTACTTC,CASGLSSMVRDEQYF
TRBJ2-6,TRBD2,NA,TRBV11-2,TGTGCCAGCAGCTTAACGGGAGGGGTCGGGGCCAACGTCCTGACTTTC,CASSLTGGVGANVLTF
TRBJ1-1,NA,NA,TRBV12-3/TRBV12-4,TGTGCCAGCAGTTTATACGGGAACACTGAAGCTTTCTTT,CASSLYGNTEAFF
TRBJ1-1,TRBD1,few,TRBV6-6,TGTGCCAGCAACGACAGGGTTACGTTAGCTTTCTTT,CASNDRVTLAFF
TRBJ2-5,NA,NA,TRBV7-9,TGTGCCAGCAGCTTACGGGAATTGAAAGAGACCCAGTACTTC,CASSLRELKETQYF
TRBJ2-2,TRBD2,NA,TRBV6-6,TGTGCCAGCAGTTACTCCCCGCTAGCGGGCGCCGGGGAGCTGTTTTTT,CASSYSPLAGAGELFF
TRBJ2-3,TRBD2,NA,TRBV10-2,TGCGCCAGCAGTGAGTCGGGACTAGTGGCGTCAGATACGCAGTATTTT,CASSESGLVASDTQYF
TRBJ2-7,TRBD1,NA,TRBV11-3,TGTGCCAGCAGCTTAGACGGGACAGGGACCTACGAGCAGTACTTC,CASSLDGTGTYEQYF